The clone carrying this TCR beta chain has only one observation. These data belong to a study of OX40 agonist ivuxolimab in advanced cancers. Study information: Over 30% of patients had received prior checkpoint inhibitor therapy. Two patients with cutaneous melanoma and one with hepatocellular carcinoma, three in total, showed partial responses.

Only in-frame clones appear in the TCRdb table, and some are missing; sequencing was by immunoSEQ multiplex PCR. The table lists 39,000 or so clones, 70% to 90% of them singletons, with roughly 0.57% in the top ten. The receptor was isolated from an adult with an advanced solid tumor such as melanoma, head and neck, liver or kidney cancer. Sequencing used CD4+ or CD8+ T cells sorted from blood, obtained in a trial of the OX40 agonist ivuxolimab.

CDR3 loop: CASSEAMFGQGGDTQYF. CDR3 bases: TGTGCCAGCAGTGAAGCGATGTTCGGGCAGGGAGGAGATACGCAGTATTTT. J is TRBJ2-3 and V is TRBV6-1; the D gene is possibly TRBD2 (6 bases). Germline CDR1 is MNHNS and CDR2 is SASEGT. This CDR3 contains 17 residues. Trimming took off 0 bases at V and 5 bases at J, with 18 bases between the two ends.